This TCR delta chain was obtained from a study of DNA immune sequencing with unique molecular identifiers. Study overall: γδ T cells were magnetically enriched from buffy coats; genomic DNA was sequenced. The sample holds FACS-enriched γδ T cells from PBMC. Enriched γδ T-cell DNA input was around 100 ng; non-enriched PBMC DNA input was around 1 ug. Overall study findings and caveats: Novel TRD sequences not targeted by the primers cannot be detected.

The trim removed 0 bases at V and 0 bases at J, leaving 15 bases unmatched. Germline V gene data show CDR1 as GEAIGNYY and CDR2 as EKD. The CDR3 is 19 amino acids. This clone was found a few times. The antigen remains unidentified. A read error is likely here: a far larger clone is one base away. Other DNA sequences of this sample code for an identical CDR3. Genomic DNA underwent 32-plex PCR targeting all 8 TRDV and 4 TRDJ genes. Adapter PCR followed approximately 3 barcoding PCR cycles that attached a 12-nucleotide UMI. TCRdb re-called the multiplex PCR reads via CATT. Of 5,000 or so delta-chain clones listed, around 12% are singletons.

The source material was gamma-delta T cells enriched from blood buffy coat, or unenriched PBMCs (not recorded which). The source is a human donor in good health. The genes are TRDV2 and TRDJ1; TRDD3 agrees at 7 bases. CDR3 protein: CACDTILGTPGRYTDKLIF. The CDR3 DNA reads TGTGCCTGTGACACCATACTGGGGACCCCCGGGAGGTACACCGATAAACTCATCTTT.